The clone carrying this TCR beta chain showed up many times. What it binds is unknown. From around 0.4 ug of RNA, a library with molecular barcoded alpha/delta and beta/gamma adaptors was made. TCRdb fed the reads into MiXCR, producing one record per CDR3 protein. This table has roughly 130,000 distinct CDR3 sequences, 10% to 15% appearing once. This entry comes from a study of read filtering for tumor transcriptome and immune sequencing. Study-wide background: RNA-seq yielded only about 75 to 1,400 TCR reads, IR-seq about 4 to 10.27 million.

Whole-study results and caveats: This fraction held mixed bone marrow immune cells after CD138-negative sorting. Single-read clonotypes: about 81.9% of IR-seq clonotypes (around 3.4% of reads), around three quarters of RNA-seq clonotypes (nearly 45% of reads). IR-seq captured clonotypes deeper and more reliably than RNA-seq.

Input material: a population of CD138-negative cells sorted from bone marrow. The TCR comes from a donor at least 40 years old with multiple myeloma.

This chain's CDR3 is CASSLGPLFTNTGELFF. In DNA form, the CDR3 reads TGCGCCAGCAGCTTGGGCCCCCTTTTCACGAACACCGGGGAGCTGTTTTTT. The V and J genes are TRBV5-1 and TRBJ2-2; D ambiguous. Trimming cost V 0 bases and J 0 bases, with 12 bases left between them. Germline CDR1 is SGHRS and CDR2 is YFSETQ. The CDR3 is made up of 17 amino acids.